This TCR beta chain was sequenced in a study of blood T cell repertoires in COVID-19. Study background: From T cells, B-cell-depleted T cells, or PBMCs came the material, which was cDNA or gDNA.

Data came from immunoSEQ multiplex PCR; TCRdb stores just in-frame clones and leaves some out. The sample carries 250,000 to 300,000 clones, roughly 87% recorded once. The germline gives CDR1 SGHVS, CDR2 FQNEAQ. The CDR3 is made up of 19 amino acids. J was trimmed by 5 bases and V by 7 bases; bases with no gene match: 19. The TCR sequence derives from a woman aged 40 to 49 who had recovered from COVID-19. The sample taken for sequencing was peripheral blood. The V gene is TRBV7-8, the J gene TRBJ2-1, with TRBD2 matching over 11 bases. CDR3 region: CASIPRRGGSGRANNEQFF. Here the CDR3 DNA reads TGTGCCAGCATCCCGCGTAGGGGTGGTAGCGGGAGGGCCAACAATGAGCAGTTCTTC.